The present T cell receptor beta chain was sequenced within a study of T cells in Graves' hyperthyroidism and ophthalmopathy. Study observations and caveats: The model made its ophthalmopathy prediction, and onset followed a median approximately 7 months later.

A lack of ophthalmopathy progression within 18 months defined stable Graves' hyperthyroidism. Every diagnosis used clinical symptoms, serum thyroxine and TRAb, thyroid ultrasound and orbital computed tomography. What was amplified from RNA transcripts were TCR beta CDR3 regions. Using the HTBI primer set, a first-round RT-PCR was run on the TCR CDR3. TCRdb independently ran MiXCR on the multiplex PCR reads; one entry per CDR3 protein. This sample has about 540,000 distinct CDR3 sequences, with around 45% found just once. Looked up from germline, CDR1 is MNHNS and CDR2 is SASEGT. The CDR3 is made up of 15 amino acids. The V and J ends lost 5 bases and 6 bases respectively, with 20 bases between them. This clonotype was detected a few times. Its antigen is currently unknown.

The chain joins TRBV6-1 to TRBJ2-7; D is unresolved. The material sequenced was peripheral blood or thyroid tissue (not recorded which). This TCR derives from a woman under 30 with Graves' hyperthyroidism. This CDR3 reads CASSPRPLEFSEQYF. The CDR3 DNA sequence: TGTGCCAGCAGTCCTCGGCCTCTAGAGTTCTCCGAGCAGTACTTC.